This TCR beta chain stems from a study of blood T cells in healthy people across ages. Study in general: The capture of about one barcoded beta molecule per two T cells was achieved by template switching.

The study, taken as a whole, reports: Compared with aged donors, long-lived donors showed fewer expanded clones, suggesting selection. The recorded TCR beta diversity per million T cells decreased in a roughly linear manner with age.

The V end was cut by 5 bases, the J end by 9 bases, with 11 bases between. Germline V CDR1 and CDR2: MNHNY, SVGAGI (reference sequence). The length of the CDR3 is 12 residues. This clonotype has only a few counts. What it binds is unknown. A second PCR, run for about 7 to 12 cycles, used a sample-barcoded 5' primer plus a J-beta primer mix. One entry per CDR3 protein, called by TCRdb with MiXCR from the 5' RACE reads. The data contain 1.5 million to 2 million distinct CDR3 sequences, about 35% of them singletons. Each of the donors had roughly 10 milliliters of peripheral blood drawn into EDTA-treated Vacutainer tubes.

V gene TRBV6-6 combines with J gene TRBJ2-1; D is perhaps TRBD1 (5 bases). Material: blood. The TCR comes from a woman younger than 45 in good health. The CDR3 coding sequence is TGTGCCAGCAGTGGGGCCGGCGGTGAGCAGTTCTTC. It is translated as CASSGAGGEQFF.